Reported below is one T cell receptor (beta chain). Its target is not known. These data originate in a study of CD8 T cell repertoires and HIV-1 epitope variants. Study at large: 1M T cells were kept uncultured as a baseline.

The CDR3 contains 15 residues. Trimming shortened V by 0 bases and J by 2 bases, and 11 bases separated the two germline ends. The germline V gene encodes CDR1 SGHRS and CDR2 YFSETQ. Study results and limitations: Eight or nine antigen-specific TCR beta clonotypes were found; six seemed cross-reactive to variants. Beta chains alone show antigen proliferation, not cytokine profile or function.

Here immunoSEQ multiplex PCR was the method, and the copy in TCRdb shows in-frame clones only, minus some. The table has 90,000 or so clones, almost 75% seen once. V usage is TRBV5-1 and J usage is TRBJ2-5; D gene unclear. The receptor's source is a male donor with HIV. The sample taken for sequencing was uncultured baseline CD8+ T cells from peripheral blood mononuclear cells (PBMCs). The CDR3 loop reads CASSLDRLEQETQYF. The CDR3, as DNA: TGCGCCAGCAGCTTGGACCGCCTGGAGCAAGAGACCCAGTACTTC.